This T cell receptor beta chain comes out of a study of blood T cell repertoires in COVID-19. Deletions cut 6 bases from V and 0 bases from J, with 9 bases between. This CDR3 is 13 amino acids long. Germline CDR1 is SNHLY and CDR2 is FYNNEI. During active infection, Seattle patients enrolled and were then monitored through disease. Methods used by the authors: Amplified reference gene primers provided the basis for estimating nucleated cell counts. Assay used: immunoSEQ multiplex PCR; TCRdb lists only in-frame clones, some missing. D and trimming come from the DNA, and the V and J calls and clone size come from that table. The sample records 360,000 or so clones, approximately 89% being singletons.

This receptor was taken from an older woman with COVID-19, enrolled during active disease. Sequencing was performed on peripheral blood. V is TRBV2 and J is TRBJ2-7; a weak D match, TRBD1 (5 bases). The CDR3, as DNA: TGTGCCAGCAGGGTGACAGCCTCCTACGAGCAGTACTTC. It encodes CASRVTASYEQYF.